This T cell receptor (beta chain) is drawn from a study of blood T cell repertoires in COVID-19 (dated by TCRdb to 2018 to 2021). For the study in its entirety: The collaborator samples originated in the United States, Italy and Spain and spanned the acute and convalescent phases of COVID-19. The material from the prospective study consisted of cDNA or gDNA derived from T cells, B-cell-depleted T cells, or PBMCs. Deeply sampled blood TCRbeta repertoires from subjects exposed to, actively infected with, or recovered from COVID-19 were included in the dataset. The repertoires were released in a freely available public database meant as a resource for research on the immune response to SARS-CoV-2. Samples were obtained from the ongoing ImmuneRACE study (first 160 participants) and from about 1,300 subjects provided by 6 global collaborators. Sample metadata almost always included a de-identified subject ID, COVID-19 status, age in years and sex. Where available, HLA class I and class II types were obtained from metadata supplied by the sample provider rather than from assay-based typing.

Comment on this clone: Its antigen is not yet known. No qualities accompany the bases; no much larger clone lies one base away.

Participants in the prospective study were enrolled through a virtual design, were aged roughly 18 to 90 years, and lived in 24 United States geographic areas. Cohort assignment in the prospective study relied on participant-reported clinical history from a screening survey and a study questionnaire. ImmuneRACE Cohort 3 recovered participants were defined by two consecutive negative NP/OP PCR tests, healthcare professional clearance, or symptom resolution. Each participant in the prospective study had whole blood, serum and a nasopharyngeal or oropharyngeal swab collected by mobile phlebotomists. Prospective study participants could optionally give additional blood draws and questionnaires over an approximately 2-month period. Before DNA extraction, blood samples from the prospective study were shipped at room temperature or frozen. Trimming leaves V shorter by 0 bases and J shorter by 7 bases, with the junction holding 5 bases beyond the gene matches. The germline V gene (reference sequence) yields LNHNV for CDR1 and YYDKDF for CDR2. CDR3 length: 15 amino acids, cysteine to phenylalanine. The read is trimmed to its CDR3 DNA, 45 bases read in frame from base 1.

Broader findings and caveats from the paper: The amount of clinical and demographic metadata varied by source and participant and was provided uncurated.

The immunoSEQ Assay, a bias-controlled multiplex PCR, was used to amplify TCRbeta CDR3 regions from genomic DNA. The study's own analysis went as follows. Within the assay, amplification of reference gene primers was used to estimate how many nucleated cells each sample contained. To quantify the absolute abundance of each unique TCRbeta CDR3 rearrangement, sequence reads were collapsed and filtered. For each sample, productive Simpson clonality was calculated as the square root of Simpson's diversity index across productive rearrangements. Drawn from immuneACCESS, this table holds only the in-frame rearrangements with V and J called that TCRdb kept. Clones are partly lost; checked studies trace under half to an unresolved V gene and leave the rest unexplained. The DNA was the basis for D and trimming; V, J and clone size are from that table. The table for this sample lists approximately 200,000 clones; 87% of them were counted only once. Jointly, the top ten make up approximately 2.4% of the sample.

The chain is assembled from TRBV15 and TRBJ2-4; 8 bases in between match TRBD2. Sequenced input: PBMCs or T cells enriched from blood (not recorded which). This clonotype originated in a woman between 25 and 40 years old who had recovered from COVID-19. The DNA is as follows: TGTGCCACCAGCAGAGACCCGGGAGGGAGCAACATTCAGTACTTC. It translates as CATSRDPGGSNIQYF.